This T cell receptor (beta chain) was obtained from a study of PD-1 blockade in classical Hodgkin lymphoma. The table came from immunoSEQ multiplex PCR; TCRdb's copy has only in-frame clones and leaves some out. This sample carries about 50,000 clones, about 80% of them seen once, and the ten largest clones take about 12%. The CDR3 contains 13 residues. Germline values: CDR1 SGHAT, CDR2 FQNNGV. Trimming removed 5 bases from V and 3 bases from J, with 10 bases in between. The time point: cycle 4 day 1 (C4D1), after about 6 weeks of nivolumab. All trial patients relapsed after autologous stem cell transplantation.

This chain joins TRBV11-2 and TRBJ1-2; a possible D gene is TRBD1 (5 bases). The clonotype comes from a human donor with classical Hodgkin lymphoma. The sample in question was peripheral blood mononuclear cells (PBMCs), obtained before the fourth cycle of nivolumab. CDR3 coding DNA: TGTGCCAGCAGCCCCCGACAGTACTATGGCTACACCTTC. Translating it yields CASSPRQYYGYTF.